These T cell receptor beta chains were read from a single sample in a study of shared clonotypes between healthy human individuals. The data were produced by immunoSEQ multiplex PCR, yet TCRdb's version contains in-frame clones alone and is incomplete. The sample includes approximately 2.5 million clones, over 85% of them seen just once. What was sequenced was naive CD4+ T cells from PBMCs. Every receptor here comes from a man aged 18 to 35 in good health. Some clones in this sample may be carry-over from other donors' samples. CDR3s include the opening cysteine and the closing phenylalanine or tryptophan. The D gene is left open where the match is weak. Clone size is not always given. Where it is, it says once, few, many or a class for expanded clones.

>TRBJ1-1|TRBV5-4|-|-
CASSFRGGTNTEAFF
TGTGCCAGCAGCTTCCGGGGGGGGACGAACACTGAAGCTTTCTTT
>TRBJ2-7|TRBV28|TRBD2|-
CASNDEKIGRYEQYF
TGTGCCAGCAACGATGAAAAAATCGGGAGGTACGAGCAGTACTTC
>TRBJ1-1|TRBV5-1|-|once
CASSLGTGQNTEAFF
TGCGCCAGCAGCTTGGGGACGGGACAGAACACTGAAGCTTTCTTT
>TRBJ2-2|TRBV19|-|-
CASSSSGAPNTGELFF
TGTGCCAGTAGTAGTAGCGGTGCACCGAACACCGGGGAGCTGTTTTTT
>TRBJ2-1|TRBV5-4|-|-
CASSSPRDLFYNEQFF
TGTGCCAGCAGCTCCCCGAGGGATCTGTTCTACAATGAGCAGTTCTTC
>TRBJ1-3|TRBV5-1|TRBD1|-
CASSFRDRASGNTIYF
TGCGCCAGCAGCTTTCGGGACAGGGCCTCTGGAAACACCATATATTTT
>TRBJ1-1|TRBV6-6|TRBD1|once
CASSPGQAPMNTEAFF
TGTGCCAGCAGCCCCGGACAGGCTCCGATGAACACTGAAGCTTTCTTT
>TRBJ2-3|TRBV18|TRBD2|-
CASSWTRQDTQYF
TGTGCCAGCTCGTGGACTAGACAAGATACGCAGTATTTT
>TRBJ2-7|TRBV5-1|TRBD1|-
CTSSDSTGGGQYF
TGCACCAGCAGCGATTCAACAGGGGGCGGGCAGTACTTC
>TRBJ2-7|TRBV15|-|-
CATSRMGQGNYEQYF
TGTGCCACCAGCAGGATGGGGCAGGGCAACTACGAGCAGTACTTC
>TRBJ2-5|TRBV5-4|TRBD1|-
CASGLNRGRETQYF
TGTGCCAGCGGCTTAAACAGGGGTAGAGAGACCCAGTACTTC
>TRBJ2-7|TRBV10-3|TRBD2|once
CASGLAGGYEQYF
TGTGCCAGTGGACTAGCGGGGGGTTACGAGCAGTACTTC
>TRBJ1-5|TRBV7-2|-|-
CASSGSNQPQHF
TGTGCCAGCTCCGGTAGCAATCAGCCCCAGCATTTT
>TRBJ2-7|TRBV6-1|-|-
CASSEAAETLYEQYF
TGTGCCAGCAGTGAAGCGGCAGAGACTTTATACGAGCAGTACTTC
>TRBJ2-7|TRBV4-2|-|-
CASSQLQGSYEQYF
TGTGCCAGCAGCCAACTACAGGGCTCCTACGAGCAGTACTTC
>TRBJ2-1|TRBV28|-|-
CASSLPLPTNEQFF
TGTGCCAGCAGCCTACCCCTCCCTACGAATGAGCAGTTCTTC
>TRBJ2-3|TRBV5-1|-|-
CASSFSGTSHDTQYF
TGCGCCAGCAGCTTTTCTGGGACTTCGCACGATACGCAGTATTTT
>TRBJ2-5|TRBV7-2|-|once
CASSLGSSGSFLETQYF
-
>TRBJ1-1|TRBV6-1|TRBD1|-
CASRTGFYTEAFF
TGTGCCAGCAGGACAGGGTTTTACACTGAAGCTTTCTTT
>TRBJ2-2|TRBV30|TRBD2|-
CALGRETGELFF
TGTGCCCTGGGGCGGGAGACCGGGGAGCTGTTTTTT
>TRBJ2-7|TRBV5-1|TRBD2|-
CASKAGAAGGYEQYF
TGCGCCAGCAAGGCCGGGGCGGCGGGGGGGTACGAGCAGTACTTC
>TRBJ2-7|TRBV5-8|-|-
CASSLAPRSKDPYEQYF
TGTGCCAGCAGCTTGGCTCCCAGGTCCAAGGACCCCTACGAGCAGTACTTC
>TRBJ1-2|TRBV15|-|-
CATSRATFNYGYTF
TGTGCCACCAGCAGAGCTACATTCAACTATGGCTACACCTTC
>TRBJ1-6|TRBV5-6|-|-
CASSYLVGYNSPLHF
TGTGCCAGCAGCTACTTAGTAGGCTATAATTCACCCCTCCACTTT
>TRBJ2-7|TRBV2|TRBD1|-
CASSEATGAGYEQYF
TGTGCCAGCAGTGAAGCGACAGGGGCCGGTTACGAGCAGTACTTC
>TRBJ2-7|TRBV7-2|TRBD1|-
CASSLQGQGYEQYF
TGTGCCAGCAGCTTACAGGGACAGGGGTACGAGCAGTACTTC
>TRBJ2-6|TRBV5-1|-|-
CASSLVPFTASGANVLTF
TGCGCCAGCAGCTTGGTTCCTTTCACCGCATCTGGGGCCAACGTCCTGACTTTC
>TRBJ1-2|TRBV6-1|-|-
CASSPDSGGYGYTF
TGTGCCAGCAGTCCGGACTCGGGGGGCTATGGCTACACCTTC
>TRBJ2-2|TRBV28|-|-
CASMGEGAQDGELFF
TGTGCCAGCATGGGGGAGGGGGCGCAGGACGGGGAGCTGTTTTTT
>TRBJ2-2|TRBV5-1|TRBD2|-
CASSGPSGSTNTGELFF
TGCGCCAGCAGCGGACCTAGCGGGAGCACGAACACCGGGGAGCTGTTTTTT
>TRBJ2-7|TRBV5-5|TRBD1|-
CASSLGTGFYEQYF
TGTGCCAGCAGCTTAGGGACAGGTTTCTACGAGCAGTACTTC
>TRBJ1-2|TRBV2|-|once
CASVPGGNSGYTF
TGTGCCAGCGTTCCTGGCGGGAATTCTGGCTACACCTTC
>TRBJ2-3|TRBV7-9|TRBD2|-
CASSLVAGADTQYF
TGTGCCAGCAGCTTAGTAGCGGGAGCGGATACGCAGTATTTT
>TRBJ2-2|TRBV19|-|-
CASSLEATNTGELFF
TGTGCCAGTAGCCTTGAAGCCACGAACACCGGGGAGCTGTTTTTT
>TRBJ1-3|TRBV5-4|-|-
CASSFSSGPLGGNTIYF
TGTGCCAGCAGCTTTAGTTCCGGGCCCCTAGGAGGAAACACCATATATTTT
>TRBJ1-2|TRBV7-6|-|-
CASSLGRNYGYTF
TGTGCCAGCAGCCTGGGACGGAACTATGGCTACACCTTC
>TRBJ2-5|TRBV15|-|-
CATSSGSLQTQYF
TGTGCCACCAGCAGCGGGAGTCTACAGACCCAGTACTTC
>TRBJ1-1|TRBV7-9|-|-
CASSLTGISEAFF
TGTGCCAGCAGCTTAACAGGGATCTCTGAAGCTTTCTTT
>TRBJ2-7|TRBV5-4|TRBD1|-
CASSDTRTGSYEQYF
TGTGCCAGCAGCGATACACGGACAGGGTCCTACGAGCAGTACTTC
>TRBJ2-2|TRBV7-6|-|-
CASSLAPGVTGELFF
TGTGCCAGCAGCTTAGCACCAGGGGTCACCGGGGAGCTGTTTTTT
>TRBJ2-5|TRBV7-2|-|-
CASSLYRGLAETQYF
TGTGCCAGCAGCTTATACCGGGGACTTGCAGAGACCCAGTACTTC
>TRBJ2-3|TRBV6-1|-|-
CASNLVGDTQYF
TGTGCCAGCAACTTAGTGGGGGATACGCAGTATTTT
>TRBJ2-7|TRBV5-1|TRBD1|-
CASSLEGDRDPVWVYEQYF
TGCGCCAGCAGCTTGGAGGGGGACAGGGATCCCGTATGGGTCTACGAGCAGTACTTC
>TRBJ1-5|TRBV19|-|few
CASSLQGRSNQPQHF
TGTGCCAGTAGTTTGCAGGGACGAAGCAATCAGCCCCAGCATTTT
>TRBJ1-4|TRBV5-6|TRBD1|-
CASSLSYRQGPNEKLFF
TGTGCCAGCAGCTTGAGCTACCGACAGGGCCCGAATGAAAAACTGTTTTTT
>TRBJ2-7|TRBV5-1|-|-
CASSSPDSSGEQYF
TGCGCCAGCAGCTCGCCGGACAGCAGTGGCGAGCAGTACTTC
>TRBJ1-2|TRBV13|-|-
CASSLIPPGLYGYTF
TGTGCCAGCAGCCTAATTCCTCCCGGCCTCTATGGCTACACCTTC
>TRBJ1-1|TRBV29-1|-|once
CSVRPLLGGRDTEAFF
TGCAGCGTCCGCCCCCTCTTAGGGGGTCGGGACACTGAAGCTTTCTTT
>TRBJ2-1|TRBV18|-|-
CASSPIVLGGEQFF
TGTGCCAGCTCACCAATTGTCCTAGGAGGTGAGCAGTTCTTC
>TRBJ2-7|TRBV5-8|TRBD1|-
CASSLAGTGNEQYF
TGTGCCAGCAGCTTGGCCGGGACAGGGAACGAGCAGTACTTC
>TRBJ1-2|TRBV6-5|TRBD1|-
CASRGQKRGRGGYTF
TGTGCCAGCAGGGGACAGAAGAGGGGAAGGGGTGGCTACACCTTC
>TRBJ2-7|TRBV7-2|-|-
CASRSAGAYEQYF
TGTGCCAGCAGATCGGCGGGGGCGTACGAGCAGTACTTC
>TRBJ2-1|TRBV5-1|TRBD2|-
CASGLGLAGDEQFF
TGCGCCAGCGGATTGGGGCTAGCGGGAGATGAGCAGTTCTTC
>TRBJ2-6|TRBV7-2|TRBD1|-
CASSARGGTGSAGANVLTF
TGTGCCAGCAGCGCCCGTGGGGGGACAGGGTCAGCAGGGGCCAACGTCCTGACTTTC
>TRBJ1-4|TRBV5-1|-|-
CASSLEGLHEKLFF
TGCGCCAGCAGCTTGGAGGGGTTACATGAAAAACTGTTTTTT